The 12 T cell receptor beta chains presented below share a single source sample, sequenced in a study of T cells in Graves' hyperthyroidism and ophthalmopathy. RNA transcripts provided the source from which TCR beta CDR3 regions were amplified. During a first-round RT-PCR of the TCR CDR3, the HTBI primer set was used. TCRdb processed the multiplex PCR reads anew with MiXCR; each CDR3 protein has one entry. The data contain 300,000 or so distinct CDR3 sequences, around a sixth of them seen just once; the ten biggest clones take up around 34%. Material for sequencing was blood. These receptors were taken from a man aged 30 to 45 with Graves' hyperthyroidism.

In its sample, this clonotype was seen many times. This chain joins TRBV20-1 and TRBJ2-1; 11 bases are shared with TRBD2. This CDR3 contains 16 residues. The trim removed 1 base at V and 6 bases at J, leaving 8 bases unmatched. The germline CDR1 and CDR2 sequences are DFQATT and SNEGSKA (reference sequence). In DNA, the CDR3 is TGCAGTGCTAGAGCGCCGGGACTAGCGGATCCCAATGAGCAGTTCTTC. Its protein is CSARAPGLADPNEQFF.

The chain is built from TRBV12-3 or TRBV12-4 and TRBJ2-6; 12 bases agree with TRBD2. Trimming took 7 bases from V and 0 from J; bases not matched to a gene: 16. This CDR3 has 21 residues. CDR3 in amino acids: CASTSRSLAGGLLSGANVLTF. CDR3 DNA: TGTGCCAGCACCTCCAGATCCCTAGCGGGAGGGCTTCTCTCTGGGGCCAACGTCCTGACTTTC.

This clonotype was observed many times. The J gene is TRBJ2-7, the V gene TRBV5-1; 9 bases map to TRBD2. The CDR3 sequence is 15 residues long. The germline V gene encodes CDR1 SGHRS and CDR2 YFSETQ. The J segment lost 1 base and the V segment lost 4 bases, leaving 6 bases of the junction unmatched. In DNA form, the CDR3 reads TGCGCCAGCAGCGAAGCGGGAGGACGGTCCTACGAGCAGTACTTC. It yields the protein CASSEAGGRSYEQYF.

V gene TRBV3-1 combines with J gene TRBJ2-5; 7 nucleotides match TRBD2. From germline, CDR1 is LGHDT and CDR2 YNNKEL (reference sequence). V shed 3 bases, J shed 2 bases, and the junction held 3 bases outside the gene matches. This CDR3 is 14 amino acids long. CDR3 coding DNA: TGTGCCAGCAGCCACCTAGCGGAACAAGAGACCCAGTACTTC. Translation: CASSHLAEQETQYF.

In this sample, this clonotype turned up many times. The chain combines TRBV5-1 with TRBJ2-1, with D possibly called TRBD1 or TRBD2 (5 bases each). The germline gives CDR1 SGHRS, CDR2 YFSETQ. V gave up 1 base and J gave up 7 bases, with 15 bases separating them. The CDR3 covers 15 residues. CDR3 residues: CASSLQFGAGNEQFF. The CDR3 DNA sequence: TGCGCCAGCAGCTTGCAATTCGGGGCGGGTAATGAGCAGTTCTTC.

This clonotype was observed many times. The rearrangement uses TRBV5-1 and TRBJ2-7; TRBD1 or TRBD2 may be the D gene (5 bases each). Trimming stripped 7 bases from V and 1 base from J, with 18 bases between. Germline V gene lookup returns CDR1 SGHRS and CDR2 YFSETQ. The CDR3 extends over 15 amino acids. The CDR3 spells CASQILRDGSYEQYF. Here the CDR3 DNA reads TGCGCCAGCCAAATCCTCCGGGACGGATCCTACGAGCAGTACTTC.

This clonotype was found a few times. The chain combines TRBV27 with TRBJ2-2; a possible D gene is TRBD1 (6 bases). V lost 4 bases to trimming and J lost 1 base, with 22 bases between them. The V gene's germline CDR1 is MNHEY and CDR2 SMNVEV (reference sequence). This CDR3 region has 19 residues. The CDR3, as DNA: TGTGCCAGCAGTTCGTATTTAGGAGACGGACAGATGAACACCGGGGAGCTGTTTTTT. This codes for CASSSYLGDGQMNTGELFF.

The rearrangement joins TRBV15 to TRBJ2-7, with 7 bases aligning to TRBD1. Germline assignment: CDR1 LNHNV and CDR2 YYDKDF (reference sequence). The J segment lost 3 bases and the V segment lost 1 base, leaving 3 bases of the junction unmatched. The CDR3 has 14 amino acids. The CDR3 DNA reads as TGTGCCACCAGCAGAGCCACAGGGGACTACGAGCAGTACTTC. It encodes CATSRATGDYEQYF.

This clonotype has more than one count but fewer than ten. The CDR3 coding sequence is TGTGCCAGCAGCTTATACCGGTACGGGGAGCTGTTTTTT. Its protein is CASSLYRYGELFF. V and J are TRBV7-2 and TRBJ2-2, with D uncertain. The CDR3 runs 13 residues. Germline lookup yields CDR1 SGHTA and CDR2 FQGNSA. The V gene lost 2 bases and the J gene lost 7 bases, with 8 bases spanning the gap.

This chain links TRBV9 with TRBJ1-1; D perhaps matches TRBD1 (6 bases). Trimming took 4 bases from V and 10 from J, leaving 20 bases between them. This CDR3 has 14 amino acids. CDR1 is SGDLS, CDR2 YYNGEE, per germline. The CDR3 region has the DNA TGTGCCAGCAGCCCCTCCGTCGGGGGGCGCGGAGCTTTCTTT. It encodes CASSPSVGGRGAFF.

This clonotype has at least ten counts. The rearrangement uses TRBV13 and TRBJ2-3; a possible D gene is TRBD2 (6 bases). This CDR3 has 17 residues. Germline V CDR1 and CDR2: PRHDT, FYEKMQ (reference sequence). V lost 4 bases and J lost 5, with 22 bases in between. CDR3 loop: CASSSLATEMAGDTQYF. CDR3 bases: TGTGCCAGCAGCTCACTAGCTACGGAAATGGCAGGAGATACGCAGTATTTT.

This clonotype was observed at least ten times. The V gene is TRBV7-9, the J gene TRBJ1-2; D is uncertain. In germline, CDR1 is SEHNR, CDR2 FQNEAQ (reference sequence). Trimming took 2 bases from V and 8 from J, leaving 9 bases between them. The CDR3 consists of 12 residues. CDR3 DNA sequence: TGTGCCAGCAGCTTATGGCAGGAGGGCTACACCTTC. Amino acid sequence: CASSLWQEGYTF. The complete variable domain, with remaining parts taken from reference TRBV7-9 and TRBJ1-2, reads DTGVSQNPRHKITKRGQNVTFRCDPISEHNRLYWYRQTLGQGPEFLTYFQNEAQLEKSRLLSDRFSAERPKGSFSTLEIQRTEQGDSAMYLCASSLWQEGYTFGSGTRLTVV.